This T cell receptor (beta chain) appears in the sequencing data of a study of CD8 T cells in ankylosing spondylitis. Study-wide results and caveats: Earlier authors reported some of these motif variants in reactive arthritis synovial fluid and blood. Enrichment of disease-linked clones was reportedly significant in matched ankylosing spondylitis synovial fluid.

V was clipped by 2 bases and J by 6 bases, with 2 bases between them. Germline-derived CDR1 and CDR2 are WSHSY and SAAADI. This CDR3 spans 11 amino acids. Quantitative 5'-RACE with molecular barcodes generated TCR beta libraries. TCRdb independently ran MiXCR on the 5' RACE reads; one entry per CDR3 protein. The sample holds 200,000 to 250,000 distinct CDR3 sequences, around 10% seen once. This clonotype was seen at least ten times. The antigen remains undetermined. The TCR comes from a male donor with ankylosing spondylitis or in good health (not recorded which). The source material was blood, either unsorted or a sorted T cell fraction (not recorded which). The V call is TRBV10-2, the J call TRBJ2-1, with D unresolved. The CDR3 reads CASSETNEQFF. CDR3 sequence (DNA): TGCGCCAGCAGTGAGACCAATGAGCAGTTCTTC.